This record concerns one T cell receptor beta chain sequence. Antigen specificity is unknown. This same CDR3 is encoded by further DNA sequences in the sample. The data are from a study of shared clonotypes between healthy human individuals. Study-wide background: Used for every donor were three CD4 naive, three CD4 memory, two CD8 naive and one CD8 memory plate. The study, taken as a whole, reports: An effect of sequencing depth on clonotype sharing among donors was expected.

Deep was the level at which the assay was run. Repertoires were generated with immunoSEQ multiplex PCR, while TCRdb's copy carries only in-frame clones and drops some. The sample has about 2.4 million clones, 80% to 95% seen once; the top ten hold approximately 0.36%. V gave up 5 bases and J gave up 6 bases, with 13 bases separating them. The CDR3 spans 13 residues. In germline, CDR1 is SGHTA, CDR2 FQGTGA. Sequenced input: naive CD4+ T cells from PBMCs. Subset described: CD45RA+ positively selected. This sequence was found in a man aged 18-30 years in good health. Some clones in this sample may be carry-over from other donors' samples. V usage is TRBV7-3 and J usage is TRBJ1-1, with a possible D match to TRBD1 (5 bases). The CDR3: CASSPQGGAEAFF. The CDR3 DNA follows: TGTGCCAGCAGCCCCCAGGGTGGCGCTGAAGCTTTCTTT.